Each of the 25 T cell receptor beta chains below was sequenced from the same sample in a study of graft-versus-host responses after intestinal transplantation. Only in-frame clones appear in the TCRdb table, and some are missing; sequencing was by immunoSEQ multiplex PCR. The sample has more than 90,000 clones, around nine tenths seen once. These receptors' targets are unknown. The source material was unstimulated CD4+ T cells sorted from spleen or lymph node cells, sampled before transplant. These receptors all stem from a human donor who was the organ donor for an intestinal transplant.

The rearrangement links TRBV19 to TRBJ1-3; unclear D gene. The germline V and J ends were trimmed by 5 bases and 4 bases, with 6 bases remaining between them. The germline gives CDR1 LNHDA, CDR2 SQIVND (reference sequence). CDR3 length: 12 amino acids. For the CDR3, the DNA is TGTGCCAGTAGTTTACCGGGAAACACCATATATTTT. This translates into CASSLPGNTIYF.

This chain joins TRBV7-2 and TRBJ1-2, with 8 bases aligning to TRBD1. The CDR3 consists of 14 residues. Germline V lookup: CDR1 SGHTA, CDR2 FQGNSA. The junction had 5 bases not matched to a gene; V was cut back by 5 bases and J by 3 bases. DNA for the CDR3: TGTGCCAGCAGCGCCCGGACAGGGCACTATGGCTACACCTTC. This encodes CASSARTGHYGYTF. The full variable domain, completed using reference TRBV7-2 and TRBJ1-2, is GAGVSQSPSNKVTEKGKDVELRCDPISGHTALYWYRQSLGQGLEFLIYFQGNSAPDKSGLPSDRFSAERTGGSVSTLTIQRTQQEDSAVYLCASSARTGHYGYTFGSGTRLTVV.

In this sample, this clone turned up once. CDR3 DNA sequence: TGTGCCAGCAGCTTAGCCCTTTTTAGTCAAGATACGCAGTATTTT. Its protein is CASSLALFSQDTQYF. The chain recombines TRBV11-1 with TRBJ2-3; D uncertain. Per germline, CDR1 SGHAT and CDR2 FQDESV (reference sequence). This CDR3 has 15 residues. Trimming stripped 0 bases from V and 5 bases from J, with 12 bases between.

This chain connects TRBV18 to TRBJ1-4; D possibly corresponds to TRBD1 (6 bases). Trimming removed 3 bases at V and 4 bases at J, with 12 bases between. The CDR3 consists of 15 residues. Germline V CDR1 and CDR2: KGHSH, LQKENI. CDR3 residues: CASSPRTEFNEKLFF. The CDR3 DNA follows: TGTGCCAGCTCACCGAGGACAGAGTTTAATGAAAAACTGTTTTTT.

The table lists this clone with a count of one. The gene calls are TRBV7-9 and TRBJ1-5, with a tentative D call TRBD1 (5 bases). Germline V gene sequence: CDR1 SEHNR, CDR2 FQNEAQ (reference sequence). This CDR3 has 14 amino acids. Trimming left V 5 bases short and J 3 bases short, with 11 bases between. CDR3 sequence (DNA): TGTGCCAGCAGCCCCGGGACCTTCAATCAGCCCCAGCATTTT. It specifies CASSPGTFNQPQHF.

This chain links TRBV11-2 with TRBJ2-7; D gene uncertain. CDR3 length: 15 residues. V lost 0 bases and J 8 bases, leaving 17 bases between the germline ends. Germline values: CDR1 SGHAT, CDR2 FQNNGV. The CDR3 reads CASSLELGPRLKQYF. CDR3 coding DNA: TGTGCCAGCAGCTTAGAATTGGGCCCTCGTTTGAAGCAGTACTTC.

J is TRBJ1-3 and V is TRBV7-2, with TRBD1 as a possible D gene (5 bases). CDR1 and CDR2 from the germline V gene are SGHTA and FQGNSA. V lost 1 base and J lost 7, with 17 bases in between. The CDR3 covers 16 residues. DNA for the CDR3: TGTGCCAGCAGCTTAGGCATTAATCAGGGAGGGAACACCATATATTTT. Amino acid sequence: CASSLGINQGGNTIYF.

The rearrangement joins TRBV7-9 to TRBJ1-2, with D perhaps TRBD1 (5 bases). Trimming removed 1 base at V and 4 bases at J, with 16 bases between. The length of the CDR3 is 16 residues. Per germline, CDR1 SEHNR and CDR2 FQNEAQ (reference sequence). CDR3 sequence: CASSLGGAGIGYGYTF. The CDR3 DNA is TGTGCCAGCAGCTTAGGAGGCGCAGGGATTGGCTATGGCTACACCTTC.

This chain joins TRBV7-2 and TRBJ1-3, with D hard to call. Between the trimmed V and J ends, which lost 2 bases and 0 bases, there was a span of 8 bases. The length of the CDR3 is 15 residues. Germline V gene sequence: CDR1 SGHTA, CDR2 FQGNSA. The CDR3, as DNA: TGTGCCAGCAGCTTAACTCGGGGCTCTGGAAACACCATATATTTT. As protein: CASSLTRGSGNTIYF.

The chain is built from TRBV7-6 and TRBJ2-7; 8 nucleotides align to TRBD1. With 0 bases clipped from V and 1 base from J, the junction kept 2 bases outside the gene matches. CDR1 is SGHVS, CDR2 FNYEAQ, per germline. This CDR3 is 15 amino acids long. The CDR3 DNA sequence: TGTGCCAGCAGCTTAGCCCAGGGGGCGTCCTACGAGCAGTACTTC. The encoded protein is CASSLAQGASYEQYF.

The rearrangement joins TRBV5-1 to TRBJ2-3; tentative D call: TRBD2 (7 bases). Trimming removed 8 bases from V and 4 bases from J, with 17 bases in between. Germline V gene data show CDR1 as SGHRS and CDR2 as YFSETQ. This CDR3 has 14 residues. CDR3 loop: CASSYRAGADTQYF. CDR3 DNA: TGCGCCAGTTCATACAGGGCGGGGGCAGATACGCAGTATTTT.

The chain recombines TRBV18 with TRBJ2-7; no definite D call. This CDR3 region has 13 residues. The V gene lost 2 bases and the J gene lost 3 bases, with 8 bases spanning the gap. Germline-derived CDR1 and CDR2 are KGHSH and LQKENI. Here the CDR3 reads CASSPYSSYEQYF. The CDR3 nucleotides are TGTGCCAGCTCACCATATAGCAGCTACGAGCAGTACTTC. The full variable domain, its missing parts supplied by reference TRBV18 and TRBJ2-7, is NAGVMQNPRHLVRRRGQEARLRCSPMKGHSHVYWYRQLPEEGLKFMVYLQKENIIDESGMPKERFSAEFPKEGPSILRIQQVVRGDSAAYFCASSPYSSYEQYFGPGTRLTVT.

The V gene is TRBV9, the J gene TRBJ2-2, with 9 positions matching TRBD2. Germline V gene data show CDR1 as SGDLS and CDR2 as YYNGEE. The trim removed 4 bases at V and 3 bases at J, leaving 7 bases unmatched. The length of the CDR3 is 16 residues. CDR3 in amino acids: CASSTRLAADTGELFF. CDR3 nucleotides: TGTGCCAGCAGCACCCGACTAGCGGCGGACACCGGGGAGCTGTTTTTT.

J is TRBJ2-1 and V is TRBV27; D possibly matches TRBD1 or TRBD2 (6 bases each). There are 16 residues in the CDR3. Trimming cost V 7 bases and J 10 bases, with 26 bases left between them. CDR1 is MNHEY, CDR2 SMNVEV, per germline (reference sequence). The CDR3 here is CASKTRGTLWPPEQFF. The CDR3 DNA reads TGTGCCAGCAAAACAAGGGGGACTCTATGGCCGCCGGAGCAGTTCTTC.

The V call is TRBV5-1, the J call TRBJ2-1; D could derive from TRBD1 or TRBD2 (6 bases each). The V end lost 3 bases, the J end lost 12 bases, and 25 bases lay between the germline ends. Germline values: CDR1 SGHRS, CDR2 YFSETQ. The CDR3 sequence is 16 residues long. The CDR3 is CASSSGGGRGEVAQFF. The DNA of the CDR3 is TGCGCCAGCAGCTCTGGAGGGGGGAGAGGCGAAGTTGCGCAGTTCTTC.

This rearrangement joins TRBV6-5 to TRBJ1-3; D call uncertain. Germline CDR1 MNHEY, CDR2 SVGAGI. V gave up 8 bases and J gave up 4 bases, with 6 bases separating them. The CDR3 is 11 amino acids. CDR3 amino acids: CASGRGNTIYF. CDR3 nucleotides: TGTGCCAGCGGCAGGGGAAACACCATATATTTT.

In nucleotides, the CDR3 is TGCGCCAGCTCCGGGACTCTGAACACCGGGGAGCTGTTTTTT. Encoded protein: CASSGTLNTGELFF. The V gene is TRBV5-1, the J gene TRBJ2-2, with D tentatively TRBD2 (6 bases). The V gene lost 7 bases and the J gene lost 1 base, with 11 bases spanning the gap. This CDR3 has 14 amino acids. Germline V gene sequence: CDR1 SGHRS, CDR2 YFSETQ.

The chain carries TRBV7-9 and TRBJ2-3; D tentatively fits TRBD1 or TRBD2 (5 bases each). CDR1 and CDR2 from the germline V gene are SEHNR and FQNEAQ (reference sequence). The CDR3 spans 16 residues. Trimming removed 6 bases at V and 2 bases at J, with 18 bases between. The CDR3 spells CASRHLRGPDTDTQYF. In DNA form, the CDR3 reads TGTGCCAGCAGGCACCTCCGGGGACCAGACACAGATACGCAGTATTTT.

The J gene is TRBJ2-7, the V gene TRBV4-2, with TRBD1 matching 9 bases. V was clipped by 4 bases and J by 3 bases; unmatched bases: 4. The germline gives CDR1 LGHNA, CDR2 YNFKEQ. The CDR3 is 14 residues long. CDR3 protein: CASSRQGDFYEQYF. The CDR3 DNA reads TGTGCCAGCAGCCGACAGGGGGATTTCTACGAGCAGTACTTC.

This CDR3 reads CASSSRDWAKNIQYF. CDR3 bases: TGTGCCAGCAGTTCCCGGGACTGGGCCAAAAACATTCAGTACTTC. This chain joins TRBV6-5 and TRBJ2-4, with D tentatively TRBD2 (6 bases). This CDR3 comprises 15 residues. V gave up 4 bases and J gave up 1 base, with 11 bases separating them. CDR1 and CDR2 (germline): MNHEY, SVGAGI.

The chain joins TRBV19 to TRBJ1-1; possible D gene TRBD1, 6 bases. The CDR3 is 13 residues long. The V and J ends lost 4 bases and 3 bases respectively, with 9 bases between them. Germline V gene lookup returns CDR1 LNHDA and CDR2 SQIVND (reference sequence). CDR3 amino acids: CASSTGVDTEAFF. The CDR3 bases are TGTGCCAGTAGTACAGGGGTCGACACTGAAGCTTTCTTT.

V is TRBV5-1 and J is TRBJ2-5; D gene uncertain. Germline V gene sequence: CDR1 SGHRS, CDR2 YFSETQ. The CDR3 has 13 residues. V lost 0 bases to trimming and J lost 5 bases, with 8 bases between them. CDR3 nucleotides: TGCGCCAGCAGCTTGGGGCCTCGGGAGACCCAGTACTTC. This gives the protein CASSLGPRETQYF.

The chain joins TRBV30 to TRBJ2-7; the D is unclear. The germline V gene has CDR1 GTSNPN and CDR2 SVGIG (reference sequence). V gave up 3 bases and J gave up 6 bases, with 9 bases separating them. The CDR3 has 11 amino acids. The CDR3 reads CAWSTDFEQYF. CDR3 DNA sequence: TGTGCCTGGAGCACCGACTTCGAGCAGTACTTC.

The J gene is TRBJ2-7, the V gene TRBV4-1; possibly TRBD2 for D (6 bases). V gave up 0 bases and J gave up 7 bases, with 16 bases separating them. Germline V gene data show CDR1 as MGHRA and CDR2 as YSYEKL. The CDR3 consists of 15 residues. CDR3 nucleotides: TGCGCCAGCAGCCAAGATGCTGGGGCCGGGGGAGAGCAGTACTTC. It is translated as CASSQDAGAGGEQYF.

The chain carries TRBV19 and TRBJ2-7, with TRBD2 as a possible D gene (5 bases). Trimming stripped 4 bases from V and 3 bases from J, with 13 bases between. The germline V gene encodes CDR1 LNHDA and CDR2 SQIVND (reference sequence). CDR3 size: 14 residues. As DNA, the CDR3 is TGTGCCAGTAGTACCCTGCCGGGAAGCTACGAGCAGTACTTC. Its protein is CASSTLPGSYEQYF.